The 20 T cell receptor beta chains in this list originate from one sample, sequenced in a study of blood T cell repertoires in COVID-19 (dated by TCRdb to 2020 to 2022). Library construction relied on the immunoSEQ multiplex PCR assay. TCRdb obtained this table from immuneACCESS and retained in-frame rearrangements with V and J assigned. These tables miss some clones; where compared with another copy, unresolved V genes account for less than half of the shortfall, and the remainder is unexplained. In this sample the table shows under 300,000 clones, roughly 89% of which occur a single time. The top ten clonotypes cover around 2.3% of the sample. Material: peripheral blood. The origin of the receptors is a woman in her sixties with COVID-19, enrolled during active disease.

The J gene is TRBJ1-5, the V gene TRBV20-1, with a weak D call TRBD1 (5 bases). V was pared by 3 bases and J by 6 bases, with 12 bases between. Germline CDR1 and CDR2: DFQATT and SNEGSKA (reference sequence). The CDR3 contains 13 residues. Written as DNA, the CDR3 is TGCAGTGCTAGTTTCGGGAGGGGTCAGCCCCAGCATTTT. It yields the protein CSASFGRGQPQHF.

The chain couples TRBV11-3 to TRBJ2-2; D is undetermined. V gave up 5 bases and J gave up 8 bases, with 9 bases separating them. The germline gives CDR1 SGHNT, CDR2 YENEEA. CDR3 length equals 12 residues. CDR3 DNA sequence: TGTGCCAGCAGCCAGGCATGGGGGGAGCTGTTTTTT. Amino acids: CASSQAWGELFF.

This chain links TRBV18 with TRBJ1-5; TRBD1 matches at 9 bases. The CDR3 has 17 residues. J lost 0 bases, V lost 4 bases, and 7 bases had no gene match. Germline V CDR1 and CDR2: KGHSH, LQKENI. The CDR3 DNA reads as TGTGCCAGCTCACTTACAGGGGGCGGAAATAGCAATCAGCCCCAGCATTTT. This sequence encodes CASSLTGGGNSNQPQHF.

This chain connects TRBV2 to TRBJ1-1; D is ambiguous. This CDR3 comprises 12 residues. Germline assignment: CDR1 SNHLY and CDR2 FYNNEI. Trimming took off 4 bases at V and 6 bases at J, with 9 bases between the two ends. This CDR3 reads CASSVGSAEAFF. CDR3 in DNA: TGTGCCAGCAGTGTCGGGTCAGCTGAAGCTTTCTTT.

V is TRBV27 and J is TRBJ2-1; D gene ambiguous. CDR3 length: 14 residues. CDR1 and CDR2 (germline): MNHEY, SMNVEV (reference sequence). Trimming shortened V by 5 bases and J by 12 bases, and 20 bases separated the two germline ends. This chain's CDR3 is CASSRGDRSIGQFF. The CDR3 nucleotides are TGTGCCAGCAGTCGAGGAGACCGTAGTATCGGGCAGTTCTTC.

This clone occurred once. The chain combines TRBV19 with TRBJ1-2, with D tentatively TRBD1 (6 bases). Trimming stripped 4 bases from V and 12 bases from J, with 15 bases between. CDR3 length equals 12 residues. Per germline, CDR1 LNHDA and CDR2 SQIVND (reference sequence). Here the CDR3 reads CASSTHRGAHTF. CDR3 nucleotide sequence: TGTGCCAGTAGTACCCACCGGGGGGCTCACACCTTC.

This chain connects TRBV9 to TRBJ1-4; D is perhaps TRBD1 (6 bases). The CDR3 sequence is 14 residues long. Per germline, CDR1 SGDLS and CDR2 YYNGEE. V lost 8 bases, J lost 4 bases, and 15 bases lay in between. CDR3 sequence: CASNAGVGNEKLFF. In DNA form, the CDR3 reads TGTGCCAGTAACGCAGGGGTTGGTAATGAAAAACTGTTTTTT.

The rearrangement joins TRBV6-5 to TRBJ1-1; D is unresolved. The CDR3 extends over 14 amino acids. Germline V gene lookup returns CDR1 MNHEY and CDR2 SVGAGI. The V end lost 6 bases, the J end lost 4 bases, and 15 bases lay between the germline ends. CDR3 loop: CASRPSGEGTEAFF. The DNA for the CDR3 is TGTGCCAGCAGGCCCTCGGGCGAGGGCACTGAAGCTTTCTTT.

V usage is TRBV12-3 or TRBV12-4 and J usage is TRBJ2-1; D perhaps matches TRBD1 (6 bases). The V gene lost 8 bases and the J gene lost 8 bases, with 13 bases spanning the gap. The CDR3 sequence is 12 residues long. The CDR3 here is CASRIQGDEQFF. For the CDR3, the DNA is TGTGCCAGCCGGATACAGGGCGATGAGCAGTTCTTC.

This chain connects TRBV30 to TRBJ2-3, with D possibly matching TRBD2 (5 bases). Trimming took off 3 bases at V and 4 bases at J, with 14 bases between the two ends. The CDR3 runs 14 residues. Germline V gene data show CDR1 as GTSNPN and CDR2 as SVGIG (reference sequence). CDR3 in amino acids: CAWRLEGASDTQYF. In DNA form, the CDR3 reads TGTGCCTGGAGACTTGAGGGAGCTTCAGATACGCAGTATTTT.

V and J are TRBV18 and TRBJ2-7; 12 bases line up with TRBD1. CDR1 KGHSH and CDR2 LQKENI come from the germline V gene. V lost 3 bases and J lost 9; bases outside the gene matches: 6. The length of the CDR3 is 14 residues. The CDR3 loop reads CASSPGDRGRRQYF. The CDR3, as DNA: TGTGCCAGCTCACCGGGGGACAGGGGGCGAAGGCAGTACTTC.

The chain employs TRBV2 and TRBJ2-7, with D unclear. The CDR3 runs to 14 residues. The V gene lost 3 bases and the J gene lost 2 bases, with 11 bases spanning the gap. From germline, CDR1 is SNHLY and CDR2 FYNNEI. CDR3 coding DNA: TGTGCCAGCAGTGACGCGGCCGGTCCCTACGAGCAGTACTTC. Its translation: CASSDAAGPYEQYF. Full variable domain (rest looked up from reference TRBV2 and TRBJ2-7): EPEVTQTPSHQVTQMGQEVILRCVPISNHLYFYWYRQILGQKVEFLVSFYNNEISEKSEIFDDQFSVERPDGSNFTLKIRSTKLEDSAMYFCASSDAAGPYEQYFGPGTRLTVT.

The chain couples TRBV4-1 to TRBJ1-2, with D maybe TRBD1 (5 bases). This CDR3 spans 14 amino acids. Germline values: CDR1 MGHRA, CDR2 YSYEKL. V lost 4 bases and J lost 7, with 16 bases in between. CDR3 nucleotides: TGCGCCAGCAGCCCCCGACAGATCATGGGTGGCTACACCTTC. Protein: CASSPRQIMGGYTF.

The chain couples TRBV6-2 or TRBV6-3 to TRBJ1-5; D is ambiguous. The CDR3 is 14 amino acids. Trimming stripped 0 bases from V and 4 bases from J, with 7 bases between. Germline V gene data show CDR1 as MNHEY and CDR2 as SVGEGT. CDR3 sequence reads: CASSYSSTNQPQHF. CDR3 DNA sequence: TGTGCCAGCAGTTACTCTTCCACTAATCAGCCCCAGCATTTT.

The chain uses TRBV19 and TRBJ2-1, with 11 bases aligning to TRBD2. The CDR3 totals 19 residues. With V trimmed by 4 bases and J by 0 bases, 11 bases remained unmatched. Germline loops: CDR1 LNHDA, CDR2 SQIVND (reference sequence). In DNA, the CDR3 is TGTGCCAGTAGTAATAGCGGGGGGGCCGATTTGAGCTCCTACAATGAGCAGTTCTTC. Residues: CASSNSGGADLSSYNEQFF. Based on the CDR3 plus reference TRBV19 and TRBJ2-1, the full variable domain is DGGITQSPKYLFRKEGQNVTLSCEQNLNHDAMYWYRQDPGQGLRLIYYSQIVNDFQKGDIAEGYSVSREKKESFPLTVTSAQKNPTAFYLCASSNSGGADLSSYNEQFFGPGTRLTVL.

Worth noting for this clone: At one of its ends the junction is not consistent with the germline gene, which may arise from a read error. The V and J genes are TRBV7-7 and TRBJ2-7; 7 bases agree with TRBD1. The CDR3 contains 14 residues. Germline assignment: CDR1 SSHAT and CDR2 FNYEAQ (reference sequence). The CDR3, as DNA: TGTGCTAGCAGCTTAAACGTCCGGGACAGCGAGCAGTACTTC. Protein sequence: CASSLNVRDSEQYF.

The chain combines TRBV11-1 with TRBJ2-2, with D unresolved. This CDR3 spans 16 amino acids. Germline V gene lookup returns CDR1 SGHAT and CDR2 FQDESV (reference sequence). V was shortened by 1 base and J by 6 bases, with 15 bases between the two germline ends. The CDR3 nucleotides are TGTGCCAGCAGCTTAGGGCGGATCGGTATCCCCGGGGAGCTGTTTTTT. Translating it yields CASSLGRIGIPGELFF.

The chain is built from TRBV6-2 or TRBV6-3 and TRBJ1-1, with D perhaps matching TRBD1 (6 bases). This CDR3 has 15 residues. Trimming pared 3 bases from V and 1 base from J, leaving 12 bases between. Germline values: CDR1 MNHEY, CDR2 SVGEGT. The chain's CDR3 is CASSYRGQTNTEAFF. The CDR3 bases are TGTGCCAGCAGTTATCGTGGACAGACGAACACTGAAGCTTTCTTT.

The chain links TRBV6-5 to TRBJ1-5; tentatively, D is TRBD1 (5 bases). The CDR3 covers 15 residues. CDR1 and CDR2 (germline): MNHEY, SVGAGI. The V end was cut by 0 bases, the J end by 7 bases, with 13 bases between. Here the CDR3 DNA reads TGTGCCAGCAGTTACTCAAGGAGGGACCGACAGCCCCAGCATTTT. The encoded protein is CASSYSRRDRQPQHF.

The V call is TRBV10-1, the J call TRBJ1-1; 7 bases align to TRBD1. CDR3 length: 15 amino acids. Germline CDR1 is WNHNN and CDR2 is SYGVQD (reference sequence). V trimming: 6 bases; J trimming: 4 bases; junction bases outside the gene matches: 11. The CDR3 region has the DNA TGCGCCAGCAGCAAGGATTCGACAGGGTGCACTGAAGCTTTCTTT. As protein: CASSKDSTGCTEAFF.